Listed here is a single TCR beta chain. This sample is drawn from a study of control samples from healthy donors and cancer patients. The CDR3 loop spans 14 amino acids. The germline V gene has CDR1 SGHTA and CDR2 FQGTGA. Trimming removed 2 bases at V and 7 bases at J, with 12 bases between. Libraries were prepared by immunoSEQ multiplex PCR; TCRdb keeps only in-frame clonotypes and omits some of them. The table lists fewer than 250,000 clones. The sample comprised blood. The chain combines TRBV7-3 with TRBJ1-5, with D possibly matching TRBD1 (5 bases). This receptor was identified in a woman younger than 45 in good health. This CDR3 is CASSLGGRGQPQHF. The CDR3 DNA reads TGTGCCAGCAGCTTAGGAGGTAGGGGACAGCCCCAGCATTTT.